This paragraph reports one T cell receptor beta chain. Antigen specificity is unknown. The CDR3 totals 15 residues. Germline loops: CDR1 MNHNS, CDR2 SASEGT. The V and J ends lost 4 bases and 2 bases respectively, with 14 bases between them. The data were produced by immunoSEQ multiplex PCR, yet TCRdb's version contains in-frame clones alone and is incomplete. This sample carries about 2.5 million clones, about nine tenths of them seen once, and the ten largest clones take more than 0.35%. The source of the sample is a study of shared clonotypes between healthy human individuals. For the study at large: Each donor's CD4 naive and CD4 memory cells filled three plates apiece, CD8 naive two, and CD8 memory one. The study, taken as a whole, reports: A reduction in generation probabilities was seen for non-shared clonotypes relative to those shared by all four donors. Deeper or shallower sequencing was expected to change how clonotypes are shared among donors. Roughly 5% of naive CD4 clonotypes were shared across four donors.

The chain has TRBV6-1 and TRBJ1-1; D may be TRBD1 (5 bases). Source material: naive CD4+ T cells from PBMCs. Indicated subset: CD45RA+ positively selected. This TCR was recovered from a man aged 18 to 30 in good health. Some clones in this sample may be carry-over from other donors' samples. CDR3 region: CASSGYGTINTEAFF. The CDR3 DNA sequence: TGTGCCAGCAGTGGGTACGGGACCATCAACACTGAAGCTTTCTTT.